A selection of T cell receptor beta chains follows, all from one sample in a study of neurological immune-mediated disorders. TCRdb re-called the 5' RACE reads through MiXCR, storing one row per CDR3 protein. The sample shows about 120,000 distinct CDR3 sequences, around 3% of them seen only once. The sequencing input was PBMCs. The receptors were sampled from a woman under 40 with multiple sclerosis. The CDR3 runs from the conserved cysteine through the conserved F or W. The order of the fields is J gene, clone size, V gene, D gene, CDR3 protein, CDR3 DNA. D genes are given only for firm matches. Size is omitted from some rows. Given values are once, few, many or a class for expanded clones.

TRBJ2-2,-,TRBV27,-,CASSTRTETGELFF,TGTGCCAGCAGTACCAGGACAGAAACCGGGGAGCTGTTTTTT
TRBJ2-4,many,TRBV20-1,TRBD2,CSARPGLAGPSKNIQYF,TGCAGTGCCCGGCCGGGACTAGCGGGGCCATCCAAAAACATTCAGTACTTC
TRBJ2-5,many,TRBV12-3/TRBV12-4,TRBD1,CASSSTWTGDRETQYF,TGTGCCAGCAGCTCAACATGGACAGGGGACAGGGAGACCCAGTACTTC
TRBJ2-2,many,TRBV20-1,TRBD1,CSARTGEFTGELFF,TGCAGTGCTAGGACAGGGGAGTTCACCGGGGAGCTGTTTTTT
TRBJ1-2,-,TRBV29-1,TRBD1,CSVAGTGGIYGYTF,TGCAGCGTAGCCGGGACAGGGGGGATCTATGGCTACACCTTC
TRBJ2-3,many,TRBV12-3/TRBV12-4,-,CASSSYTDTQYF,TGTGCCAGCAGTTCTTACACAGATACGCAGTATTTT
TRBJ1-1,many,TRBV29-1,-,CSVFEGMNTEAFF,TGCAGCGTTTTTGAGGGTATGAACACTGAAGCTTTCTTT
TRBJ2-5,many,TRBV29-1,TRBD2,CSVIPGLAGYQETQYF,TGCAGCGTCATACCCGGACTAGCGGGGTACCAAGAGACCCAGTACTTC
TRBJ2-7,many,TRBV10-3,TRBD1,CAIRSGTGGLYEQYF,TGTGCCATCAGGTCCGGGACAGGGGGCTTATACGAGCAGTACTTC
TRBJ2-7,many,TRBV7-6,TRBD1,CASSPTPGQGAGEQYF,TGTGCCAGCAGCCCAACCCCGGGACAGGGGGCCGGCGAGCAGTACTTC
TRBJ1-1,many,TRBV6-2/TRBV6-3,-,CASSYQEMNTEAFF,TGTGCCAGCAGTTACCAGGAGATGAACACTGAAGCTTTCTTT
TRBJ2-1,many,TRBV27,TRBD2,CASSFLPGLAGADEQFF,TGTGCCAGCAGTTTTCTCCCCGGACTAGCGGGAGCGGATGAGCAGTTCTTC
TRBJ1-5,-,TRBV6-6,-,CASTEGGPKRPQHF,TGTGCCAGCACAGAGGGAGGGCCCAAGCGGCCCCAGCATTTT
TRBJ2-7,many,TRBV18,-,CASSPSLHYEQYF,TGTGCCAGCTCACCGAGTTTACATTACGAGCAGTACTTC
TRBJ1-1,many,TRBV5-1,-,CASSLGLHSGDTEAFF,TGCGCCAGCAGTTTGGGACTCCACAGTGGGGACACTGAAGCTTTCTTT
TRBJ1-6,many,TRBV7-6,-,CASIKTPGSPLHF,TGTGCCAGCATCAAAACCCCGGGCTCACCCCTCCACTTT
TRBJ1-1,many,TRBV20-1,-,CSARRGAQRVEAFF,TGCAGTGCGCGTAGGGGGGCCCAGCGCGTTGAAGCTTTCTTT
TRBJ2-7,many,TRBV15,-,CATSSTGRLWEQYF,TGTGCCACCAGCAGTACAGGGCGCCTTTGGGAGCAGTACTTC
TRBJ1-2,many,TRBV6-2/TRBV6-3,TRBD1,CASSPRGQGRNYGYTF,TGTGCCAGCAGTCCCAGAGGACAGGGAAGAAACTATGGCTACACCTTC
TRBJ2-3,many,TRBV5-1,-,CASIGDTQYF,TGCGCCAGCATAGGAGATACGCAGTATTTT
TRBJ2-1,many,TRBV7-6,-,CASSLRQYNEQFF,TGTGCCAGCAGCTTACGACAGTACAATGAGCAGTTCTTC
TRBJ2-1,many,TRBV9,TRBD2,CASSSPGLDPHEQFF,TGTGCCAGCAGCTCACCGGGACTAGACCCCCACGAGCAGTTCTTC
TRBJ2-5,many,TRBV12-3/TRBV12-4,-,CASSTTGVETQYF,TGTGCCAGCAGTACGACAGGTGTGGAGACCCAGTACTTC
TRBJ2-3,many,TRBV5-6,-,CASSSSSTDTQYF,TGTGCCAGCAGCTCCTCGTCCACAGATACGCAGTATTTT
TRBJ1-6,many,TRBV4-1,-,CASSQGPLSPLHF,TGCGCCAGCAGCCAAGGGCCGTTGTCACCCCTCCACTTT
TRBJ2-3,many,TRBV7-2,TRBD2,CASSLEGLAGSTDTQYF,TGTGCCAGCAGCTTAGAGGGACTAGCGGGGAGCACAGATACGCAGTATTTT
TRBJ2-2,many,TRBV29-1,-,CSVARERELFF,TGCAGCGTTGCCAGGGAAAGGGAGCTGTTTTTT
TRBJ1-1,many,TRBV11-2,-,CASSPRGYTEAFF,TGTGCCAGCAGCCCAAGAGGGTACACTGAAGCTTTCTTT
TRBJ1-1,many,TRBV11-2,-,CASSGGAYTEAFF,TGTGCCAGCAGCGGGGGCGCGTACACTGAAGCTTTCTTT
TRBJ2-2,many,TRBV19,-,CASSPGTSGELFF,TGTGCCAGTAGTCCGGGGACATCCGGGGAGCTGTTTTTT
TRBJ2-1,few,TRBV9,-,CASSGPKDSSYNEQFF,TGTGCCAGCAGCGGGCCGAAAGACAGCTCCTACAATGAGCAGTTCTTC
TRBJ2-7,many,TRBV7-2,-,CASSPTGSRTALSYEQYF,TGTGCCAGCAGCCCCACCGGCTCGCGGACGGCACTCTCCTACGAGCAGTACTTC
TRBJ2-7,few,TRBV9,TRBD2,CASSVSGSGYEQYF,TGTGCCAGCAGCGTAAGCGGGAGCGGGTACGAGCAGTACTTC
TRBJ2-5,many,TRBV7-9,TRBD1,CASSSRGEDREETQYF,TGTGCCAGCAGCTCCAGGGGAGAGGACAGGGAAGAGACCCAGTACTTC
TRBJ2-7,many,TRBV7-8,-,CASSLAGTQSSYEQYF,TGTGCCAGCAGCTTAGCCGGGACCCAAAGCTCCTACGAGCAGTACTTC
TRBJ1-2,many,TRBV7-9,TRBD1,CASSANRGNYGYTF,TGTGCCAGCAGCGCTAACAGGGGTAACTATGGCTACACCTTC